This T cell receptor beta chain was captured by sequencing in a study of graft-versus-host responses after intestinal transplantation. Study as a whole: Transplant types were multivisceral, liver-intestinal, or isolated intestinal. Study results and caveats: Recipient marrow held GvH clones, some first seen in ileum or blood.

The length of the CDR3 is 11 residues. Looked up from germline, CDR1 is MNHNS and CDR2 is SASEGT. The V end was cut by 2 bases, the J end by 6 bases, with 2 bases between. Grafts had their tissue processed, releasing intraepithelial and lamina propria lymphocytes. Repertoires were generated with immunoSEQ multiplex PCR, while TCRdb's copy carries only in-frame clones and drops some. This table holds approximately 17,000 clones, roughly 84% found once. With regard to this clone: Its specificity is unknown.

The chain joins TRBV6-1 to TRBJ2-1; D is unclear. Specimen: ileum tissue, collected 584 days after intestinal transplantation. The sequence came from a human patient who received an intestinal transplant, so some T cells may come from the graft donor. CDR3 DNA sequence: TGTGCCAGCAGTGAACCCAATGAGCAGTTCTTC. Protein: CASSEPNEQFF.